This is a list of T cell receptor beta chains from one sample in a study of CD8 T cells in Susac syndrome. TCRdb itself ran the immunoSEQ multiplex PCR reads through MiXCR, one entry per CDR3 protein. The profile shows about 140,000 distinct CDR3 sequences, approximately 95% of them singletons. The source material was CD8+ T cells from PBMCs. These receptor sequences come from a human donor in good health. CDR3s leave out the opening cysteine and the closing phenylalanine or tryptophan.

CDR3: ASSPFLGLAENIQY
J: TRBJ2-4
V: TRBV12-3/TRBV12-4

CDR3: ASSHRAGANVLT
J: TRBJ2-6
V: TRBV19

CDR3: SVEQGPYGYT
J: TRBJ1-2
V: TRBV29-1

CDR3: ASSLESADEQF
J: TRBJ2-1
V: TRBV5-1

CDR3: ASSPPPGETDTQY
J: TRBJ2-3
V: TRBV12-3/TRBV12-4

CDR3: ASASSSGARNTAELF
J: TRBJ2-2
V: TRBV7-2

CDR3: SARDLRGGETQY
J: TRBJ2-5
V: TRBV20-1

CDR3: AWSDGSADTQY
J: TRBJ2-3
V: TRBV30

CDR3: ASSESGTGVYEQY
J: TRBJ2-7
V: TRBV9

CDR3: ASSLFHRDHNEQF
J: TRBJ2-1
V: TRBV5-6

CDR3: AWTEGAGNNEKLF
J: TRBJ1-4
V: TRBV30

CDR3: ASSVAGEDQPQH
J: TRBJ1-5
V: TRBV9

CDR3: SVSLWTSYEQY
J: TRBJ2-7
V: TRBV29-1

CDR3: ASSSGTGRREGYT
J: TRBJ1-2
V: TRBV27

CDR3: ATRQASNYGYT
J: TRBJ1-2
V: TRBV6-5

CDR3: ASSIPGLFYEQY
J: TRBJ2-7
V: TRBV28

CDR3: ASSLSLRTEAF
J: TRBJ1-1
V: TRBV27

CDR3: ASSQDRDQDYNEQF
J: TRBJ2-1
V: TRBV4-1

CDR3: SAREMGPYSNQPQH
J: TRBJ1-5
V: TRBV20-1

CDR3: AWSVERNTEAF
J: TRBJ1-1
V: TRBV30

CDR3: ASSHTRNYEQY
J: TRBJ2-7
V: TRBV4-2

CDR3: AWSIGTSYGYT
J: TRBJ1-2
V: TRBV30

CDR3: SAVDEGTRVLSGELF
J: TRBJ2-2
V: TRBV20-1

CDR3: ASQPQKGLSLADTQY
J: TRBJ2-3
V: TRBV7-9

CDR3: ATSGSQREYEQF
J: TRBJ2-1
V: TRBV24-1

CDR3: ASLRDNTYEQY
J: TRBJ2-7
V: TRBV2